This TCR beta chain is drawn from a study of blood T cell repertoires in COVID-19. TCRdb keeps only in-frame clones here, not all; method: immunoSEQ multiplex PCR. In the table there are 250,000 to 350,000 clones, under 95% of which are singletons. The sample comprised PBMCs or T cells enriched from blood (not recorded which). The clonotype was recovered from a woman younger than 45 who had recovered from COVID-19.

The CDR3 region has the DNA TGTGCCAGCTCCCCCCCGTCGACAGGGCCCCAGGGCACTGAAGCTTTCTTT. Protein product: CASSPPSTGPQGTEAFF. The chain has TRBV18 and TRBJ1-1; 7 positions agree with TRBD1. CDR1 is KGHSH and CDR2 is LQKENI in the germline V gene. V dropped 6 bases and J dropped 4; count of bases not matched to a gene: 17. CDR3 size: 17 residues.